This T cell receptor beta chain is from a study of cytomegalovirus exposure and HLA in healthy donors. Notes on the study in general: The investigators catalogued 150 to 200 TCR beta chains as cytomegalovirus-associated. Available immune exposure information covered CMV serostatus only. In vitro confirmation showed a few CMV-associated chains to be CMV antigen specific.

A remark on this clone: Its antigen is not identified.

With 5 bases removed from V and 5 bases from J, the gap between germline ends came to 20 bases. The CDR3 runs 16 residues. In germline, CDR1 is SGHAT, CDR2 FQNNGV. Vbeta (60) and Jbeta (13) primers were used in the PCR. Sequencing used immunoSEQ multiplex PCR; TCRdb keeps in-frame clones, though not all of them. The data hold over 65,000 clones, with about 79% observed a single time. The rearrangement joins TRBV11-2 to TRBJ2-3, with D possibly being TRBD2 (6 bases). Sequenced material: PBMCs. The receptor was isolated from a woman aged 40 to 55 in good health and CMV-seronegative. For the CDR3, the DNA is TGTGCCAGCAGCCCCTTTGGAGGGTCTTCACTAGATACGCAGTATTTT. This gives the protein CASSPFGGSSLDTQYF. Complete variable domain (other parts from reference TRBV11-2 and TRBJ2-3): EAGVAQSPRYKIIEKRQSVAFWCNPISGHATLYWYQQILGQGPKLLIQFQNNGVVDDSQLPKDRFSAERLKGVDSTLKIQPAKLEDSAVYLCASSPFGGSSLDTQYFGPGTRLTVL.